The 30 T cell receptor beta chains in this list originate from one sample, sequenced in a study of prognosis after radiotherapy for stage I lung cancer. Using two-round multiplex PCR, the authors amplified TCR beta CDR3 from genomic DNA. Primers (each specific to one TRBV or TRBJ gene) were used in first-round PCR. TCRdb redid the calling of the multiplex PCR reads with MiXCR, one entry per CDR3 protein. This table has 11,000 to 15,000 distinct CDR3 sequences, around 35% appearing once. Sequenced material: PBMCs, taken before or after stereotactic body radiation therapy (not recorded which). Source of these receptors: a donor of 50 years or more with non-small cell lung cancer.

For this clonotype: The junction does not match germline at one end; this may be a read error. The chain couples TRBV6-2 or TRBV6-3 to TRBJ1-6; 7 bases are shared with TRBD1. Germline V gene lookup returns CDR1 MNHEY and CDR2 SVGEGT. The CDR3 has 14 amino acids. In DNA form, the CDR3 reads TGTGCCAGCAGCGTACAGGGGTCCCATTCACACCTCCACTTT. It encodes CASSVQGSHSHLHF.

This clonotype was counted at least ten times. This sequence joins TRBV28 and TRBJ2-2; 11 nucleotides align to TRBD2. There are 19 residues in the CDR3. Germline assignment: CDR1 MDHEN and CDR2 SYDVKM. Trimming removed 4 bases from V and 2 bases from J; junction bases left unmatched: 12. CDR3 amino acids: CASSSPPASGGTNTGELFF. The CDR3 DNA sequence: TGTGCCAGCAGTTCCCCTCCGGCTAGCGGGGGGACAAACACCGGGGAGCTGTTTTTT.

The J gene is TRBJ2-1, the V gene TRBV6-2 or TRBV6-3; TRBD2 matches 10 bases. CDR1 and CDR2 from the germline V gene are MNHEY and SVGEGT. CDR3 length equals 17 residues. The trim removed 6 bases at V and 6 bases at J, leaving 14 bases unmatched. The CDR3 sequence: CASSQNLAGALGNEQFF. The CDR3 nucleotides read TGTGCCAGCAGCCAAAATCTAGCGGGAGCTTTAGGCAATGAGCAGTTCTTC.

In this sample, this clonotype turned up many times. The chain couples TRBV12-3 or TRBV12-4 to TRBJ2-1; D is uncertain. Between the trimmed V and J ends, which lost 6 bases and 2 bases, there was a span of 11 bases. The CDR3 length is 14 residues. The DNA for the CDR3 is TGTGCCAGCAGCCCGGGTTTGGCCTACAATGAGCAGTTCTTC. Amino acid sequence: CASSPGLAYNEQFF.

This clonotype counts as medium-sized. The chain has TRBV6-1 and TRBJ1-2; possible D gene TRBD1, 6 bases. V was shortened by 7 bases and J by 7 bases, with 13 bases between the two germline ends. Germline CDR1 reads MNHNS; CDR2 reads SASEGT. There are 12 residues in the CDR3. CDR3 sequence: CASNWGGGGYTF. In nucleotides, the CDR3 is TGTGCCAGCAACTGGGGAGGGGGTGGCTACACCTTC.

This clonotype is judged medium-sized. The rearrangement uses TRBV5-1 and TRBJ1-2, with unresolved D. The germline V and J ends were trimmed by 4 bases and 1 base, with 8 bases remaining between them. The CDR3 is 13 amino acids. The V gene's germline CDR1 is SGHRS and CDR2 YFSETQ. Here the CDR3 DNA reads TGCGCCAGCAGCAACGACGGTAACTATGGCTACACCTTC. Protein sequence: CASSNDGNYGYTF.

This clonotype was counted ten times or more. The CDR3 protein is CASTSFTGTEETQYF. CDR3 DNA sequence: TGTGCCAGCACCTCCTTTACAGGGACCGAAGAGACCCAGTACTTC. The chain is built from TRBV3-1 and TRBJ2-5; a possible D gene is TRBD1 (6 bases). This CDR3 region has 15 residues. The V and J ends lost 7 bases and 3 bases respectively, with 18 bases between them. Germline lookup yields CDR1 LGHDT and CDR2 YNNKEL (reference sequence).

The sample holds many counts of this clonotype. The V and J genes are TRBV20-1 and TRBJ2-7; weak D call: TRBD1 (6 bases). Per the germline V gene, CDR1 is DFQATT and CDR2 is SNEGSKA (reference sequence). With 3 bases removed from V and 3 bases from J, the gap between germline ends came to 15 bases. The CDR3 has 14 residues. The CDR3 coding sequence is TGCAGTGCTAGTACCAGGACAGCGGACTACGAGCAGTACTTC. Amino acid sequence: CSASTRTADYEQYF.

This clonotype was recorded many times. This chain's CDR3 is CASSLGLAGGPGGDNEQFF. Here the CDR3 DNA reads TGTGCCAGCAGCCTCGGGCTAGCGGGAGGGCCCGGTGGGGACAATGAGCAGTTCTTC. J is TRBJ2-1 and V is TRBV6-4, with 12 bases fitting TRBD2. Unmatched junction bases numbered 17, after V lost 6 bases and J lost 5 bases. From germline, CDR1 is MRHNA and CDR2 SNTAGT. This CDR3 is built from 19 residues.

Worth noting for this clonotype: A read error is likely, as this CDR3 ends without the conserved phenylalanine or tryptophan. The DNA is omitted, as the CDR3 cannot be located on it reliably, and the CDR3 follows TCRdb's listing. V and J are TRBV12-3 or TRBV12-4 and TRBJ2-1; TRBD1, the D gene given by the table, was not confirmed from the DNA. Counting both end residues, the CDR3 totals 14 amino acids. Here the CDR3 reads CASSQQRQASERFL.

A note on this clonotype: Possible read error: a much larger clone is one base away. The genes are TRBV6-2 or TRBV6-3 and TRBJ2-2; possibly TRBD2 for D (6 bases). Looked up from germline, CDR1 is MNHEY and CDR2 is SVGEGT. The CDR3 runs to 13 residues. The CDR3 DNA sequence: TGTGCCAGCAGACGACTCAACACCGGGGGGCTGTTTTTT. Amino acid sequence: CASRRLNTGGLFF.

This clonotype is categorized as medium-sized. This sequence joins TRBV28 and TRBJ2-7, with D maybe TRBD2 (5 bases). The germline gives CDR1 MDHEN, CDR2 SYDVKM. CDR3 length: 15 residues. Trimming shortened V by 8 bases and J by 2 bases, and 19 bases separated the two germline ends. This chain's CDR3 is CASPLLGRGTYEQYF. CDR3 nucleotides: TGTGCCAGCCCCCTACTAGGTCGGGGAACCTACGAGCAGTACTTC.

In its sample, this clonotype was seen many times. The chain is built from TRBV20-1 and TRBJ2-3; 15 bases agree with TRBD2. The junction had 7 bases not matched to a gene; V was cut back by 0 bases and J by 0 bases. This CDR3 contains 19 residues. Germline V gene data show CDR1 as DFQATT and CDR2 as SNEGSKA (reference sequence). CDR3: CSARDRGLAGGLSTDTQYF. For the CDR3, the DNA is TGCAGTGCTAGAGATCGGGGACTAGCGGGGGGATTGAGCACAGATACGCAGTATTTT.

This clonotype was observed many times. V gene TRBV6-1 combines with J gene TRBJ1-5; TRBD1 matches 8 bases. V shed 6 bases, J shed 5 bases, and the junction held 9 bases outside the gene matches. Germline assignment: CDR1 MNHNS and CDR2 SASEGT. This CDR3 region has 15 residues. The CDR3 reads CASSLTGTGDQPQHF. The CDR3 coding sequence is TGTGCCAGCAGCCTAACCGGGACAGGTGATCAGCCCCAGCATTTT.

This clonotype is termed medium-sized. J is TRBJ1-1 and V is TRBV20-1; D is perhaps TRBD1 (5 bases). From germline, CDR1 is DFQATT and CDR2 SNEGSKA (reference sequence). The V gene lost 0 bases and the J gene lost 1 base, with 9 bases spanning the gap. The CDR3 has 14 amino acids. CDR3 sequence: CSARDGGGNTEAFF. In DNA form, the CDR3 reads TGCAGTGCTAGAGATGGGGGGGGGAACACTGAAGCTTTCTTT.

In this sample, this clonotype turned up many times. The rearrangement joins TRBV12-3 or TRBV12-4 to TRBJ1-4; D is ambiguous. This CDR3 has 14 residues. Trimming pared 6 bases from V and 8 bases from J, leaving 16 bases between. The DNA for the CDR3 is TGTGCCAGCAGCCCGGCTGGGTCGGAAGAAAAACTGTTTTTT. As protein: CASSPAGSEEKLFF.

This clonotype was counted ten times or more. The CDR3 region has the DNA TGTGCCATCAGTGAGCGCTGGGTGCAGGGGGCCTTTGGGGGGGACACCGGGGAGCTGTTTTTT. Translation: CAISERWVQGAFGGDTGELFF. The rearrangement links TRBV10-3 to TRBJ2-2, with D tentatively TRBD1 (8 bases). Germline CDR1 ENHRY, CDR2 SYGVKD. V was shortened by 2 bases and J by 3 bases, with 28 bases between the two germline ends. This CDR3 is built from 21 residues.

This clonotype was picked up one time. The CDR3 does not end in the conserved phenylalanine or tryptophan, so this is likely a read error. The V gene is TRBV6-5, the J gene TRBJ2-6; no clear D gene. Germline V gene data show CDR1 as MNHEY and CDR2 as SVGAGI. CDR3 length equals 15 residues. CDR3 in amino acids: CASSYKGSGDNVLTS. CDR3 nucleotide sequence: TGTGCCAGCAGTTATAAGGGATCTGGGGACAACGTCCTGACTTCC.

This clonotype was seen many times. The V call is TRBV19, the J call TRBJ1-5, with D maybe TRBD1 (6 bases). Per germline, CDR1 LNHDA and CDR2 SQIVND (reference sequence). The CDR3 extends over 15 amino acids. Trimming cost V 7 bases and J 2 bases, with 15 bases left between them. CDR3 sequence reads: CASTTGGLGNQPQHF. CDR3 bases: TGTGCCAGTACTACCGGGGGGCTCGGCAATCAGCCCCAGCATTTT.

Sample share makes this clonotype large. J is TRBJ2-7 and V is TRBV6-1, with D unclear. The CDR3 consists of 11 residues. Trimming took 5 bases from V and 3 from J, leaving 5 bases between them. CDR1 and CDR2 from the germline V gene are MNHNS and SASEGT. The CDR3 DNA sequence: TGTGCCAGCAGTAGGGACTACGAGCAGTACTTC. This gives the protein CASSRDYEQYF.

Comments on this clonotype: This sequence is one base from a far larger clone and is likely a read error. The chain uses TRBV6-2 or TRBV6-3 and TRBJ2-7, with a possible D match to TRBD1 (5 bases). This CDR3 has 14 amino acids. CDR1 MNHEY and CDR2 SVGEGT come from the germline V gene. V was clipped by 6 bases and J by 5 bases, with 17 bases between them. In DNA form, the CDR3 reads TGTGCCAGCAGCCCAACACATGGGGCGAACGAGCAGTACTTC. Translation gives CASSPTHGANEQYF.

This clonotype has just a few counts. The junction departs from germline at one end; a sequencing error may be responsible. The CDR3 DNA reads as TGCAGCGCTAGAGATTATCTAGCGGGGGGCGCAGATACGCAGTATTTT. Its translation: CSARDYLAGGADTQYF. The chain has TRBV20-1 and TRBJ2-3; TRBD2 aligns across 11 bases. Germline V CDR1 and CDR2: DFQATT, SNEGSKA (reference sequence). The CDR3 is 16 residues long.

This clonotype was counted many times. The chain combines TRBV7-2 with TRBJ2-7, with D hard to call. Trimming took 1 base from V and 1 from J, leaving 8 bases between them. CDR1 and CDR2 (germline): SGHTA, FQGNSA. The CDR3 extends over 14 amino acids. In nucleotides, the CDR3 is TGTGCCAGCAGCTTAGGGTCCTATTCCTACGAGCAGTACTTC. Translating gives CASSLGSYSYEQYF.

By share, this clonotype counts as medium-sized. This chain links TRBV28 with TRBJ2-2; the D gene is possibly TRBD1 (5 bases). Per the germline V gene, CDR1 is MDHEN and CDR2 is SYDVKM. The CDR3 consists of 13 residues. V lost 6 bases and J 7 bases, leaving 12 bases between the germline ends. CDR3 protein: CASRLQGVGELFF. In DNA form, the CDR3 reads TGTGCCAGCAGACTTCAGGGCGTCGGGGAGCTGTTTTTT.

A note on this clonotype: Only one base separates this from a far larger clonotype, so it likely reflects a read error. Written as DNA, the CDR3 is TGTGCCAGCAGCCCGGGGACTAGCGGCCATGATGAGCAGTTCTTC. It encodes CASSPGTSGHDEQFF. The V gene is TRBV6-4, the J gene TRBJ2-5, with TRBD2 matching 11 bases. TRBJ2-1 explains the end of the DNA better; the J call may be wrong. CDR3 length: 15 residues. Germline-derived CDR1 and CDR2 are MRHNA and SNTAGT.

This clonotype was detected ten times or more. The rearrangement joins TRBV5-6 to TRBJ1-5; weak D call: TRBD1 (6 bases). Germline V gene lookup returns CDR1 SGHDT and CDR2 YYEEEE. The CDR3 has 14 residues. V lost 4 bases and J 6 bases, leaving 14 bases between the germline ends. DNA of the CDR3: TGTGCCAGCAGCAGCAGGGGAAACAGTCAGCCCCAGCATTTT. It specifies CASSSRGNSQPQHF.

This clonotype was counted at least ten times. The V gene is TRBV5-5, the J gene TRBJ1-2; D gene uncertain. This CDR3 contains 13 residues. Trimming removed 0 bases at V and 4 bases at J, with 7 bases between. Germline CDR1 is SGHKS and CDR2 is YYEKEE (reference sequence). The CDR3 spells CASSLGQIYGYTF. The CDR3 DNA follows: TGTGCCAGCAGCTTGGGGCAGATCTATGGCTACACCTTC.

With respect to this clonotype: With only one base between it and a far larger clone, this is likely a read error. The chain couples TRBV6-5 to TRBJ2-3; TRBD1 is a possible D gene (5 bases). The CDR3 has 15 residues. Germline V lookup: CDR1 MNHEY, CDR2 SVGAGI. Trimming removed 7 bases from V and 0 bases from J, with 14 bases in between. The CDR3 loop reads CASTQRPGSTDTQYF. In DNA form, the CDR3 reads TGTGCCAGCACGCAAAGACCAGGGAGCACAGATACGCAGTATTTT.

Regarding this clonotype: This likely reflects a read error, since a far larger clone is one base away. V gene TRBV6-9 combines with J gene TRBJ2-3, with D perhaps matching TRBD1 or TRBD2 (6 bases each). CDR1 is MNHGY, CDR2 SVAAGI, per germline. V dropped 6 bases and J dropped 7 bases, with 20 bases sitting between them. This CDR3 comprises 15 residues. The CDR3 region is CASSPSVGAGYTQYF. The CDR3 nucleotides are TGTGCCAGCAGCCCTAGCGTGGGGGCGGGATATACGCAGTATTTT.

This clonotype was counted ten times or more. The rearrangement links TRBV6-1 to TRBJ1-1; no definite D call. Trimming took 7 bases from V and 0 from J, leaving 15 bases between them. This CDR3 region has 15 residues. Germline V gene sequence: CDR1 MNHNS, CDR2 SASEGT. CDR3 sequence reads: CASTGTNHLNTEAFF. DNA of the CDR3: TGTGCCAGCACTGGAACAAATCACTTGAACACTGAAGCTTTCTTT.